Below are 6 T cell receptor beta chains sequenced from a single sample in a study of beta chain features in type 1 diabetes. The whole isolated RNA underwent reverse transcription, so sequencing captured expressed TCRB transcripts. Repertoires were generated with immunoSEQ multiplex PCR, while TCRdb's copy carries only in-frame clones and drops some. This sample yields about 140,000 clones, of which about 9.7% are seen a single time; 0.55% to 0.75% belongs to the top ten. The sequencing input was central memory CD4+ T cells from blood. The receptors here all came from a woman aged 40 to 49 in good health.

CDR3 bases: TGCGCCAGCAACAAGATGGTGGGTGGGGGCGGTGCCGAGCAGTACTTC. The encoded protein is CASNKMVGGGGAEQYF. The chain has TRBV5-1 and TRBJ2-7; a weak D match, TRBD1 (6 bases). The CDR3 has 16 amino acids. The germline V gene has CDR1 SGHRS and CDR2 YFSETQ. Trimming cost V 6 bases and J 6 bases, with 25 bases left between them.

CDR3 region: CASSPGRGQVYTGELFF. The DNA for the CDR3 is TGCGCCAGCAGCCCAGGCCGAGGACAGGTGTACACCGGGGAGCTGTTTTTT. The rearrangement uses TRBV5-1 and TRBJ2-2, with 7 bases matching TRBD1. The CDR3 consists of 17 residues. Germline trimming cut 4 bases from V and 3 bases from J; bases unmatched to any gene: 12. Germline CDR1 and CDR2: SGHRS and YFSETQ.

The sample holds a few counts of this clone. The chain links TRBV21-1 to TRBJ1-1. TRBV21-1 is labeled a pseudogene. The CDR3 is made up of 17 amino acids. The CDR3 DNA reads TGTGCCAGCAGCAAGAGAAGCGGGCAGGGCGTGTTCACTGAAGCTTTCTTT. Translating gives CASSKRSGQGVFTEAFF.

Only a few counts were recorded for this clone. V and J are TRBV6-1 and TRBJ2-3; TRBD2 aligns across 9 bases. The V segment lost 6 bases and the J segment 2 bases; nucleotides outside the gene matches: 6. The germline gives CDR1 MNHNS, CDR2 SASEGT. This CDR3 is built from 15 residues. The CDR3 nucleotides are TGTGCCAGCAGCCCCGGGACTAGCAACACAGATACGCAGTATTTT. It yields the protein CASSPGTSNTDTQYF.

This clone was seen a few times. The chain combines TRBV4-3 with TRBJ2-7, with 8 positions matching TRBD1. The CDR3 totals 15 residues. Germline V gene data show CDR1 as LGHNA and CDR2 as YSLEER. J gave up 4 bases and V 0 bases, and 5 bases lay outside the gene matches. CDR3 nucleotides: TGCGCCAGCAGCCAAGAGGGCAGGGGGCCGTACGAGCAGTACTTC. This gives the protein CASSQEGRGPYEQYF.

The chain joins TRBV4-2 to TRBJ2-2; a possible D gene is TRBD1 (5 bases). This CDR3 spans 16 amino acids. Germline CDR1 and CDR2: LGHNA and YNFKEQ. V was trimmed by 3 bases and J by 0 bases, leaving 11 bases between them. This CDR3 reads CASSQADSSNTGELFF. The CDR3 DNA reads TGTGCCAGCAGCCAGGCAGACAGCTCGAACACCGGGGAGCTGTTTTTT.